A selection of T cell receptor beta chains follows, all from one sample in a study of shared clonotypes between healthy human individuals. Assay: immunoSEQ multiplex PCR; the TCRdb copy retains only in-frame clones and omits some. The sample yields about 2.2 million clones, just over 90% seen once. Sample: naive CD8+ T cells from PBMCs. The receptors stem from a man younger than 35 in good health. Some clones in this sample may be carry-over from other donors' samples. The CDR3 runs from the conserved cysteine through the conserved F or W. D genes are given only for firm matches. Size tells how often a clone was seen (once, few, many) or the class of an expanded clone, and some rows leave it out.

V	J	D	size	DNA	CDR3
TRBV6-5	TRBJ2-3	-	-	TGTGCCAGCAGTCAAAGGACCGCAGATACGCAGTATTTT	CASSQRTADTQYF
TRBV4-3	TRBJ2-2	-	-	TGCGCCAGCAGCCAAGAAGGTGAGGAGGGCACCGGGGAGCTGTTTTTT	CASSQEGEEGTGELFF
TRBV4-1	TRBJ1-1	-	-	TGCGCCAGCAGCCATGCCGGACCTGGAACCATGAACACTGAAGCTTTCTTT	CASSHAGPGTMNTEAFF
TRBV2	TRBJ2-2	TRBD2	-	TGTGCCAGCAGAGAAACCGGGACTAAGACCGGGGAGCTGTTTTTT	CASRETGTKTGELFF
TRBV7-9	TRBJ1-2	-	once	TGTGCCAGCAGCTTAGCCTCAACGGATTTAGCCTATGGCTACACCTTC	CASSLASTDLAYGYTF
TRBV27	TRBJ1-1	TRBD1	-	TGTGCCAGCAGTACCTTGGACAGGGTACCTGAAGCTTTCTTT	CASSTLDRVPEAFF
TRBV7-8	TRBJ1-2	-	-	TGTGCCAGCAGCTTAGGATACGGAACTAACTATGGCTACACCTTC	CASSLGYGTNYGYTF
TRBV5-4	TRBJ2-7	-	-	TGTGCCAGCAGCTTGGGCGCGTACGAGCAGTACTTC	CASSLGAYEQYF
TRBV5-4	TRBJ2-7	-	-	TGTGCCAGCAGCTTCCGGGGTAGCTCCTACGAGCAGTACTTC	CASSFRGSSYEQYF
TRBV7-9	TRBJ2-1	-	-	TGTGCCAGCAGCTTATACGGCCAGGGGAAAAAGTTCTTC	CASSLYGQGKKFF
TRBV7-9	TRBJ1-1	-	-	TGTGCCAGCGCCCGGGACACTGAAGCTTTCTTT	CASARDTEAFF
TRBV30	TRBJ1-1	-	few	TGTGCCTGGAGTGATCAGGGGTCTGACACTGAAGCTTTCTTT	CAWSDQGSDTEAFF
TRBV10-3	TRBJ1-2	-	-	TGTGCCATCAGTGGGTCGGCAAGCAGGGGTGGAGATGGCTACACCTTC	CAISGSASRGGDGYTF
TRBV5-1	TRBJ2-1	TRBD1	-	TGCGCCAGCAGCTTAGCTGGGACAGGGGGCGAGGTAAATGAGCAGTTCTTC	CASSLAGTGGEVNEQFF
TRBV4-2	TRBJ2-7	TRBD2	-	TGTGCCAGCAGCCAAGATCAAGTACTAGCGGGACCCTACGAGCAGTACTTC	CASSQDQVLAGPYEQYF
TRBV7-8	TRBJ1-4	-	-	TGTGCCAGCAGCTTCGGTCGGGCAACTAATGAAAAACTGTTTTTT	CASSFGRATNEKLFF
TRBV13	TRBJ2-3	-	-	TGTGCCAGCAGCTCCGCCACGCAAGTCACAGATACGCAGTATTTT	CASSSATQVTDTQYF
TRBV11-2	TRBJ2-7	-	-	TGTGCCAGCAGCTTAGACCCCGGAGGGGCCTACGAGCAGTACTTC	CASSLDPGGAYEQYF
TRBV27	TRBJ2-2	TRBD1	-	TGTGCCAGCAGTTTAAGAGGGATTTGGGACAGGCTGTTTTTT	CASSLRGIWDRLFF
TRBV19	TRBJ1-5	-	few	TGTGCCAGTAGTATAGAAGCGGGGTATCAGCCCCAGCATTTT	CASSIEAGYQPQHF
TRBV7-2	TRBJ2-7	TRBD2	-	TGTGCCAGCAGCCCAGGCCTAGCGGGAGGATCCGCCTACGAGCAGTACTTC	CASSPGLAGGSAYEQYF
TRBV6-6	TRBJ2-7	-	few	TGTGCCAGCAGTTACTCCCAGGGATACGAGCAGTACTTC	CASSYSQGYEQYF
TRBV6-5	TRBJ2-7	TRBD2	-	TGTGCCAGCAGTTTACAGAGCGGGATGGACTCCTACGAGCAGTACTTC	CASSLQSGMDSYEQYF
TRBV5-4	TRBJ1-2	-	-	TGCGCCAGCAGCCAAGATCAAAGGGAGCAGGTCTATGGCTACACCTTC	CASSQDQREQVYGYTF
TRBV29-1	TRBJ1-1	-	-	TGCAGCGACGCCGCGGGCACTGAAGCTTTCTTT	CSDAAGTEAFF
TRBV27	TRBJ1-5	TRBD1	-	TGTGCCAGCGCGTACAGGGGGCGTCAGCCCCAGCATTTT	CASAYRGRQPQHF
TRBV28	TRBJ1-5	-	-	TGTGCCAGCAGTTTACGGGGGGCGGGTCAGCCCCAGCATTTT	CASSLRGAGQPQHF
TRBV7-6	TRBJ1-2	-	-	TGTGCCAGCAGCTTAGATTCACGCAGGGACTGGTACGGCTACACCTTC	CASSLDSRRDWYGYTF
TRBV10-3	TRBJ2-5	-	once	TGTGCCATCAGTGAAAGAGAGACCCAGTACTTC	CAISERETQYF
TRBV4-3	TRBJ2-5	-	-	TGCGCCAGCAGCCAAGATGGGTGGACCCAAGGTCGGGAGACCCAGTACTTC	CASSQDGWTQGRETQYF
TRBV9	TRBJ2-7	TRBD1	once	TGTGCCAGCAGCGTTAGTGACAGGGGGGCGTACGAGCAGTACTTC	CASSVSDRGAYEQYF
TRBV4-2	TRBJ2-3	-	-	TGTGCCAGCAGCCCATCAGCGACTAGGACGGTCACAGATACGCAGTATTTT	CASSPSATRTVTDTQYF
TRBV27	TRBJ2-7	-	-	TGTGCCAGCAGTTTTGGACTAACGACAGCGTACGAGCAGTACTTC	CASSFGLTTAYEQYF
TRBV5-1	TRBJ2-7	TRBD2	-	TGCGCCAGCAGCTTGGCCCCTGGGGGGGGCTACGAGCAGTACTTC	CASSLAPGGGYEQYF
TRBV7-9	TRBJ1-4	-	-	TGTGCCAGCAGCTTCCCTTCATTGGGGTTCGGAGTGGAAAAACTGTTTTTT	CASSFPSLGFGVEKLFF
TRBV4-1	TRBJ1-2	-	-	TGCGCCAGCAGCCAAGATACCTTCTATGGCTACACCTTC	CASSQDTFYGYTF
TRBV7-9	TRBJ1-4	-	-	TGTGCCAGCATGAAGGACAGAGCAACTAATGAAAAACTGTTTTTT	CASMKDRATNEKLFF
TRBV5-4	TRBJ2-1	TRBD1	-	TGTGCCAGCAGCTTGCGGACAGGGTGGAGAACCTACAATGAGCAGTTCTTC	CASSLRTGWRTYNEQFF
TRBV7-9	TRBJ2-1	-	-	TGTGCCAGCAGCAGTGCGATCTCCTACAATGAGCAGTTCTTC	CASSSAISYNEQFF
TRBV6-1	TRBJ2-5	-	once	TGTGCCAGCAGTGCAACTCGAATCCAAGAGATCCAGTACTTC	CASSATRIQEIQYF
TRBV5-6	TRBJ2-2	-	few	TGTGCCAGCAGCTTTGGGGGGGAGCTGTTTTTT	CASSFGGELFF
TRBV7-9	TRBJ1-4	TRBD1	-	TGTGCCAGCAGCAGTACGGGACAGGGAAATGAAAAACTGTTTTTT	CASSSTGQGNEKLFF
TRBV28	TRBJ2-7	-	-	TGTGCCAGCTCCCAACTGGGGGGCGGCTACGAGCAGTACTTC	CASSQLGGGYEQYF
TRBV4-1	TRBJ1-4	-	once	TGCGCCAGCAGCCAAGATGGGAACAGGGCGCCGCTAGATGAAAAACTGTTTTTT	CASSQDGNRAPLDEKLFF
TRBV7-9	TRBJ2-2	-	-	TGTGCCAGCAGCTTAGTCTTCGTTGTTCTAAATGGGGAGCTGTTTTTT	CASSLVFVVLNGELFF
TRBV7-9	TRBJ2-2	TRBD1	-	TGTGCCAGCAGCCAAATACAGGGGGACACCGGGGAGCTGTTTTTT	CASSQIQGDTGELFF
TRBV27	TRBJ2-3	TRBD2	once	TGTGCCAGCAGTAGGGCTAGCGGGACTGGGTACACAGATACGCAGTATTTT	CASSRASGTGYTDTQYF
TRBV5-5	TRBJ2-7	-	-	TGTGCCAGCAGCTGGGGTAGCGGAGCCTACGAGCAGTACTTC	CASSWGSGAYEQYF
TRBV6-1	TRBJ2-7	-	-	TGTGCCAGCAGGGAAGAGGGGGGGTTTGTTGACGAGCAGTACTTC	CASREEGGFVDEQYF
TRBV25-1	TRBJ2-3	TRBD2	-	TGTGCCAGCAGTGACTATCGGCGGGAGGGCACAGATACGCAGTATTTT	CASSDYRREGTDTQYF
TRBV7-8	TRBJ2-3	TRBD2	-	TGTGCCAGCAGCTTAGCGGGAGGGCTCATGGATACGCAGTATTTT	CASSLAGGLMDTQYF
TRBV6-5	TRBJ2-5	-	once	TGTGCCAGCAGTTACGGGGAGTTCCAAGAGACCCAGTACTTC	CASSYGEFQETQYF
TRBV9	TRBJ2-3	-	-	TGTGCCAGCAGCGTATACGGACGGAGCACAGATACGCAGTATTTT	CASSVYGRSTDTQYF